This is a list of T cell receptor beta chains from one sample in a study of blood T cells in healthy people across ages. TCRdb fed the 5' RACE reads into MiXCR, producing one record per CDR3 protein. The sample carries 780,000 or so distinct CDR3 sequences, 20% to 25% recorded once. These data were likewise used in another study, on T cells of mothers and their children.

Sequencing was performed on blood. These receptors originate from a boy between 10 and 17 years old in good health. The CDR3 runs from the conserved cysteine through the conserved F or W. The order of the fields is CDR3 length, D gene, V gene, J gene, clone size, CDR3 DNA, CDR3 protein. D genes are given only for firm matches. Clone sizes are given selectively: once, few, many, or a class where the clone is expanded.

>12|-|TRBV19|TRBJ2-1|-
TGTGCCAGTAGTATGGGGGGCCGGGAGCAGTTCTTC
CASSMGGREQFF
>16|-|TRBV18|TRBJ1-2|-
TGTGCCAGCTCACCACCGGAGGGACTCCTTAGGTATGGCTACACCTTC
CASSPPEGLLRYGYTF
>15|-|TRBV5-1|TRBJ2-7|-
TGCGCCAGCAGCTTGTTTGGCAGATCAACCTACGAGCAGTACTTC
CASSLFGRSTYEQYF
>14|TRBD1|TRBV27|TRBJ1-1|few
TGTGCCAGCAGTTTCAGGACAGGCGACACTGAAGCTTTCTTT
CASSFRTGDTEAFF
>14|-|TRBV29-1|TRBJ2-1|few
TGCAGCTTCACACTTGGAGGGCTTTACAATGAGCAGTTCTTC
CSFTLGGLYNEQFF
>13|-|TRBV29-1|TRBJ1-2|few
TGCAGCGTTGAGTGGGGCGCCGACTATGGCTACACCTTC
CSVEWGADYGYTF
>14|TRBD1|TRBV18|TRBJ1-1|many
TGTGCCAGCTCGGGACAGGGGTTAAACACTGAAGCTTTCTTT
CASSGQGLNTEAFF
>15|-|TRBV20-1|TRBJ1-4|-
TGCAGTGCTGGAGAAGGGCCGTTTCGGGGTGAAAAACTGTTTTTT
CSAGEGPFRGEKLFF
>15|TRBD1|TRBV27|TRBJ2-7|-
TGTGCCAGCAGTCTCAACGGACAGGGGGCGAACGAGCAGTACTTC
CASSLNGQGANEQYF
>11|-|TRBV7-2|TRBJ2-1|few
TGTGCCAGCAGTTTAGCGAGTGAGCAGTTCTTC
CASSLASEQFF
>13|-|TRBV7-9|TRBJ2-1|-
TGTACCAGCAGCTTAGCCCCCGATAGTGAGCAGTTCTTC
CTSSLAPDSEQFF
>15|-|TRBV9|TRBJ2-2|-
TGTGCCAGCAGCGTAGGGTCGCCCAATACCGGGGAGCTGTTTTTT
CASSVGSPNTGELFF
>19|TRBD2|TRBV29-1|TRBJ2-1|many
TGCAGCGTCGCGCTAGCGGGAGAATCTTTTGTGCGGTCCTACAATGAGCAGTTCTTC
CSVALAGESFVRSYNEQFF
>14|-|TRBV7-2|TRBJ2-7|-
TGTGCCAGCAGCCCGTACTTAAACTCCTACGAGCAGTACTTC
CASSPYLNSYEQYF
>16|TRBD2|TRBV7-2|TRBJ2-1|-
TGTGCCAGCAGCTTAGCAGCGGGAGCACCCTACAATGAGCAGTTCTTC
CASSLAAGAPYNEQFF
>15|TRBD2|TRBV7-9|TRBJ2-1|-
TGTGCCAGCAGCTTAGAGCGGGGCCTCTCCAATGAGCAGTTCTTC
CASSLERGLSNEQFF
>14|TRBD1|TRBV30|TRBJ2-5|-
TGTGCCTTACTCACAGGGGGTTCACAAGAGACCCAGTACTTC
CALLTGGSQETQYF
>17|-|TRBV5-5|TRBJ1-4|-
TGTGCCAGCAGCTTGGAAACAGGATCTGCAACTAATGAAAAACTGTTTTTT
CASSLETGSATNEKLFF
>15|TRBD2|TRBV4-1|TRBJ2-3|-
TGCGCCAGCAGCGTCCGACTAGCGGGATCAGATACGCAGTATTTT
CASSVRLAGSDTQYF
>19|TRBD1|TRBV7-2|TRBJ2-6|-
TGTGCCAGCAGCTTAGAGTTGGGACAGCTCAAGGCTGGGGCCAACGTCCTGACTTTC
CASSLELGQLKAGANVLTF
>14|-|TRBV7-9|TRBJ2-1|-
TGTGCCAGCAGCACCCAGGGTTCCTACAATGAGCAGTTCTTC
CASSTQGSYNEQFF
>15|TRBD1|TRBV20-1|TRBJ1-1|few
TGCAGTGCTACTATACCTGACAGGGGGGGCACTGAAGCTTTCTTT
CSATIPDRGGTEAFF
>17|TRBD1|TRBV5-1|TRBJ1-2|-
TGCGCCAGCAGCGGGGGACAGGGATCAGGTGCTAACTATGGCTACACCTTC
CASSGGQGSGANYGYTF
>14|-|TRBV7-6|TRBJ2-5|-
TGTGCCAGCAGCTTAATCAGGTCGCAAGAGACCCAGTACTTC
CASSLIRSQETQYF
>15|-|TRBV30|TRBJ1-1|few
TGTGCCTGGAGTGGGGCTCGCAGAGTGAACACTGAAGCTTTCTTT
CAWSGARRVNTEAFF
>18|TRBD2|TRBV6-8|TRBJ2-2|-
TGTGCCAGCAGTTACTCGACAGGACTAGCGGTGAACACCGGGGAGCTGTTTTTT
CASSYSTGLAVNTGELFF
>15|TRBD1|TRBV28|TRBJ1-2|few
TGTGCCAGCTACACAGGGGGCGGTTTTAACTATGGCTACACCTTC
CASYTGGGFNYGYTF
>15|-|TRBV11-1|TRBJ1-2|few
TGTGCCAGCAGCCCTAGGGGGGTGATGGACTATGGCTACACCTTC
CASSPRGVMDYGYTF